The sequence of this T cell receptor (beta chain) was determined in a study of T cells in Graves' hyperthyroidism and ophthalmopathy. The overall study: Peripheral blood was acquired at first diagnosis, ahead of any therapy whatsoever.

Losses at the gene ends were 2 bases for V and 0 bases for J; bases not matched to a gene: 2. Germline V gives CDR1 MNHEY, CDR2 SMNVEV (reference sequence). This CDR3 spans 16 amino acids. The source material, RNA transcripts, was used to amplify TCR beta CDR3 regions. Initially, a first-round RT-PCR of the TCR CDR3 employed the HTBI primer set. MiXCR was run by TCRdb on the multiplex PCR reads, yielding one entry per CDR3 protein. The sample includes some 490,000 distinct CDR3 sequences, about 22% seen only once; the top ten take 49%. The chain uses TRBV27 and TRBJ2-4; 9 nucleotides align to TRBD1. The sequence came from a woman in her seventies with Graves' ophthalmopathy. Sequencing was done on a sample of blood. The CDR3 sequence is CASSLGTGLAKNIQYF. The CDR3 region has the DNA TGTGCCAGCAGTTTAGGGACAGGGTTAGCCAAAAACATTCAGTACTTC.